These T cell receptor beta chains were read from a single sample in a study of cytomegalovirus exposure and HLA in healthy donors. Profiling relied on immunoSEQ multiplex PCR, and the TCRdb table lists in-frame clones only, not all of them. The table shows about 120,000 clones, with around 74% occurring only once. Input material: PBMCs. Receptors originate from a male donor in good health and CMV-seronegative. CDR3s include the opening cysteine and the closing phenylalanine or tryptophan. D genes are given only for firm matches. Rows may omit the clone size; those that give it use once, few, many or a size class.

v_call,j_call,clone_size,d_call,cdr3_aa,cdr3_nt
TRBV19,TRBJ1-4,.,TRBD1,CASSHRDRGNEKLFF,TGTGCCAGTAGCCACAGGGACAGGGGAAATGAAAAACTGTTTTTT
TRBV2,TRBJ2-7,.,.,CASSEALTSYEQYF,TGTGCCAGCAGTGAAGCGCTTACTAGCTACGAGCAGTACTTC
TRBV30,TRBJ1-1,.,.,CAWSAHTWNTEAFF,TGTGCCTGGAGTGCCCATACTTGGAACACTGAAGCTTTCTTT
TRBV30,TRBJ2-3,.,.,CAWGLAAQYF,TGTGCATGGGGGCTAGCTGCGCAGTATTTT
TRBV6-6,TRBJ1-1,few,.,CASSYDPGNTEAFF,TGTGCCAGCAGTTACGATCCAGGGAACACTGAAGCTTTCTTT
TRBV29-1,TRBJ2-7,few,.,CSVTVGGWEQYF,TGCAGCGTCACCGTGGGGGGATGGGAGCAGTACTTC
TRBV28,TRBJ2-2,.,TRBD2,CASSLTSGEFMDTGELFF,TGTGCCAGCAGTTTGACTAGCGGGGAGTTTATGGACACCGGGGAGCTGTTTTTT
TRBV9,TRBJ2-7,few,TRBD2,CASSAGTSGSYEQYF,TGTGCCAGCAGCGCCGGGACTAGCGGGTCCTACGAGCAGTACTTC
TRBV5-1,TRBJ1-1,.,TRBD1,CASSFRQGATEAFF,TGCGCCAGCAGTTTTCGTCAGGGGGCAACTGAAGCTTTCTTT
TRBV15,TRBJ1-2,.,TRBD1,CATSRPGQVLYGYTF,TGTGCCACCAGCAGACCGGGACAGGTCTTGTATGGCTACACCTTC
TRBV6-5,TRBJ2-7,.,TRBD2,CASSSRGGRIPYEQYF,TGTGCCAGCAGTTCCCGAGGCGGGAGGATCCCCTACGAGCAGTACTTC
TRBV6-4,TRBJ1-1,.,.,CASSEQLNTEAFF,TGTGCCAGCAGTGAACAGTTGAACACTGAAGCTTTCTTT
TRBV5-4,TRBJ1-1,.,.,CASSLDRNTEAFF,TGTGCCAGCAGCTTGGACAGAAACACTGAAGCTTTCTTT
TRBV4-3,TRBJ2-6,.,.,CASSQDRMSGANVLTF,TGCGCCAGCAGCCAAGATAGAATGTCTGGGGCCAACGTCCTGACTTTC
TRBV5-6,TRBJ2-7,.,.,CASSPEPASEIYEQYF,TGTGCCAGCAGCCCTGAGCCGGCTAGCGAGATCTACGAGCAGTACTTC
TRBV5-5,TRBJ1-1,.,.,CASSLMTGSGITEAFF,TGTGCCAGCAGCCTAATGACAGGTAGTGGGATAACTGAAGCTTTCTTT
TRBV11-2,TRBJ2-4,.,TRBD1,CASSPWTGRRDIQYF,TGTGCCAGCAGCCCATGGACAGGGAGGAGGGACATTCAGTACTTC
TRBV5-1,TRBJ2-7,few,TRBD1,CASSPEAAGGGYEQYF,TGCGCCAGCAGCCCGGAGGCGGCAGGGGGCGGGTACGAGCAGTACTTC
TRBV11-1,TRBJ2-1,few,.,CASSFSLVANEQFF,TGTGCCAGCAGCTTCAGTCTCGTTGCAAATGAGCAGTTCTTC
TRBV5-4,TRBJ1-6,few,TRBD1,CASSIGTGGNSPLHF,TGTGCCAGCAGCATCGGGACAGGAGGTAATTCACCCCTCCACTTT
TRBV6-1,TRBJ2-7,.,TRBD1,CASLGGTGLREQYF,TGTGCCAGCCTGGGGGGGACAGGGTTGCGCGAGCAGTACTTC
TRBV7-9,TRBJ1-2,.,.,CSSSSWEGYTF,TGTTCCAGCAGCTCCTGGGAGGGCTACACCTTC
TRBV27,TRBJ2-7,.,.,CASSLLVGAYEQYF,TGTGCCAGCAGTTTACTTGTCGGGGCCTACGAGCAGTACTTC
TRBV15,TRBJ2-7,.,TRBD1,CATSSPTGNSYEQYF,TGTGCCACCAGCAGCCCGACAGGGAACTCCTACGAGCAGTACTTC
TRBV18,TRBJ2-7,few,TRBD2,CASSPRLAGEGEQYF,TGTGCCAGCTCACCACGCTTAGCGGGCGAAGGGGAGCAGTACTTC
TRBV19,TRBJ2-3,.,.,CASSMEGLGTQYF,TGTGCCAGTAGTATGGAGGGATTAGGAACGCAGTATTTT
TRBV20-1,TRBJ1-1,few,.,CSARAGSEAFF,TGCAGTGCTAGAGCAGGGTCTGAAGCTTTCTTT
TRBV9,TRBJ2-1,once,.,CASSVSGTTYNEQFF,TGTGCCAGCAGCGTCAGCGGGACAACCTACAATGAGCAGTTCTTC
TRBV4-2,TRBJ2-1,few,TRBD2,CASSQGRTSASSYNEQFF,TGTGCCAGCAGCCAAGGCCGGACTAGCGCCTCCTCCTACAATGAGCAGTTCTTC
TRBV7-9,TRBJ2-7,few,.,CASSSILGSGAYEQYF,TGTGCCAGCAGCTCCATCCTAGGTAGCGGAGCCTACGAGCAGTACTTC
TRBV6-6,TRBJ1-4,few,.,CASLRTARRLFF,TGTGCCAGCCTCAGGACAGCCCGAAGACTGTTTTTT
TRBV7-9,TRBJ1-2,.,TRBD1,CASSLMQGAEGGYTF,TGTGCCAGCAGCTTAATGCAGGGGGCAGAGGGTGGCTACACCTTC
TRBV7-3,TRBJ2-2,.,.,CASSPQGDTGELFF,TGTGCCAGCAGCCCTCAAGGGGACACCGGGGAGCTGTTTTTT
TRBV27,TRBJ2-2,.,TRBD1,CASSLLDRVVNTGELFF,TGTGCCAGCAGTTTACTTGACAGGGTTGTGAACACCGGGGAGCTGTTTTTT
TRBV11-2,TRBJ2-2,.,.,CASSLLDRWTFRGTGELFF,TGTGCCAGCAGCTTATTGGACCGCTGGACTTTCAGGGGCACCGGGGAGCTGTTTTTT
TRBV7-2,TRBJ1-1,.,TRBD1,CASSGAGTGDAFF,TGTGCCAGCAGCGGGGCTGGGACAGGGGATGCTTTCTTT
TRBV5-6,TRBJ1-3,few,TRBD1,CASSLVDRGGNTIYF,TGTGCCAGCAGCTTGGTGGACAGGGGTGGAAACACCATATATTTT
TRBV28,TRBJ1-1,few,.,CASRDTPTEAFF,TGTGCCAGTAGGGACACTCCTACAGAAGCTTTCTTT
TRBV30,TRBJ1-4,once,.,CAWSADTSTNEKLFF,TGTGCCTGGAGTGCGGACACATCAACTAATGAAAAACTGTTTTTT
TRBV7-6,TRBJ2-2,.,TRBD2,CASSLVTSGTNTGELFF,TGTGCCAGCAGCTTAGTGACTAGCGGGACGAACACCGGGGAGCTGTTTTTT
TRBV7-2,TRBJ2-1,once,.,CASSPPDTYNEQFF,TGTGCCAGCAGCCCCCCTGACACCTACAATGAGCAGTTCTTC
TRBV7-6,TRBJ2-1,.,.,CASSLRQGGEQFF,TGTGCCAGCAGCTTAAGGCAGGGAGGTGAGCAGTTCTTC
TRBV6-4,TRBJ2-7,.,TRBD1,CASRPPDRVQFEQYF,TGTGCCAGCAGACCCCCGGACAGGGTGCAATTCGAGCAGTACTTC
TRBV7-9,TRBJ1-1,.,.,CASSLPSTGTEAFF,TGTGCCAGCAGCTTACCTTCCACAGGCACTGAAGCTTTCTTT
TRBV28,TRBJ2-7,few,.,CASLGTTNPRGSYEQYF,TGTGCCAGTCTCGGGACAACCAACCCGAGGGGGTCCTACGAGCAGTACTTC